Below, 15 T cell receptor beta chains from the same sample are listed, as sequenced in a study of blood T cell repertoires in COVID-19. Clones were sequenced by immunoSEQ multiplex PCR, and TCRdb holds only the in-frame ones, with some missing. The sample includes roughly 130,000 clones, about 76% of them seen just once. The sequenced sample was peripheral blood. These receptors were taken from an elderly man with acute or convalescent COVID-19.

CDR3 protein: CASRIRYSYEQYF. The CDR3 DNA sequence: TGTGCCAGCAGAATCCGGTACTCCTACGAGCAGTACTTC. This sequence joins TRBV13 and TRBJ2-7; D not certain. The germline CDR1 and CDR2 sequences are PRHDT and FYEKMQ (reference sequence). The germline V and J ends were trimmed by 6 bases and 0 bases, with 9 bases remaining between them. This CDR3 comprises 13 residues. The full variable domain, its missing parts supplied by reference TRBV13 and TRBJ2-7, is AAGVIQSPRHLIKEKRETATLKCYPIPRHDTVYWYQQGPGQDPQFLISFYEKMQSDKGSIPDRFSAQQFSDYHSELNMSSLELGDSALYFCASRIRYSYEQYFGPGTRLTVT.

The rearrangement joins TRBV6-4 to TRBJ2-3; unclear D gene. Germline CDR1 is MRHNA and CDR2 is SNTAGT. Trimming pared 0 bases from V and 2 bases from J, leaving 6 bases between. This CDR3 is built from 14 residues. CDR3 protein: CASSDSGFTDTQYF. CDR3 sequence (DNA): TGTGCCAGCAGTGACTCCGGGTTCACAGATACGCAGTATTTT.

This chain joins TRBV4-3 and TRBJ1-6; the D gene is possibly TRBD1 (6 bases). Germline CDR1 and CDR2: LGHNA and YSLEER. This CDR3 region has 14 residues. Deletions cut 0 bases from V and 6 bases from J, with 6 bases between. CDR3: CASSQEGANSPLHF. Written as DNA, the CDR3 is TGCGCCAGCAGCCAAGAGGGGGCTAATTCACCCCTCCACTTT.

V usage is TRBV3-1 (or the pseudogene TRBV3-2) and J usage is TRBJ1-1, with D hard to call. V dropped 3 bases and J dropped 1 base, with 6 bases sitting between them. Germline V gene data show CDR1 as LGHDT and CDR2 as YNNKEL (reference sequence). This CDR3 is 13 amino acids long. CDR3 in amino acids: CASSHTGNTEAFF. CDR3 sequence (DNA): TGTGCCAGCAGCCATACCGGGAACACTGAAGCTTTCTTT.

The chain couples TRBV5-4 to TRBJ2-3; 15 positions agree with TRBD2. V dropped 4 bases and J dropped 0; count of bases not matched to a gene: 3. Germline CDR1 and CDR2: SGHNT and YYREEE (reference sequence). The CDR3 sequence is 17 residues long. Here the CDR3 reads CASSRTSGGASTDTQYF. CDR3 DNA: TGTGCCAGCAGCCGGACTAGCGGGGGGGCAAGCACAGATACGCAGTATTTT.

The V gene is TRBV6-6, the J gene TRBJ1-5; D unresolved. Germline CDR1 MNHNY, CDR2 SVGAGI (reference sequence). Trimming cost V 7 bases and J 1 base, with 14 bases left between them. This CDR3 has 15 residues. As DNA, the CDR3 is TGTGCCAGCAAGGGAGATTTCTCGAGCAATCAGCCCCAGCATTTT. Translation: CASKGDFSSNQPQHF.

The V gene is TRBV7-2, the J gene TRBJ2-7; tentatively, D is TRBD2 (5 bases). CDR1 SGHTA and CDR2 FQGNSA come from the germline V gene. The CDR3 runs 14 residues. The germline V and J ends were trimmed by 5 bases and 0 bases, with 11 bases remaining between them. The DNA for the CDR3 is TGTGCCAGCAGCCCGACGGACTTCTCCTACGAGCAGTACTTC. It is translated as CASSPTDFSYEQYF.

The chain employs TRBV28 and TRBJ1-4; 10 nucleotides match TRBD1. V shed 8 bases, J shed 7 bases, and the junction held 10 bases outside the gene matches. CDR1 MDHEN and CDR2 SYDVKM come from the germline V gene. This CDR3 has 15 residues. The CDR3: CASGGDRGGIEKLFF. Here the CDR3 DNA reads TGTGCCAGCGGTGGGGACAGGGGTGGGATTGAAAAACTGTTTTTT.

This sequence joins TRBV9 and TRBJ1-3; D remains unclear. V lost 1 base and J 7 bases, leaving 9 bases between the germline ends. Germline V lookup: CDR1 SGDLS, CDR2 YYNGEE. The CDR3 has 13 amino acids. CDR3: CASSVSPGNTIYF. CDR3 sequence (DNA): TGTGCCAGCAGCGTATCCCCAGGTAACACCATATATTTT.

The chain has TRBV5-4 and TRBJ2-7; 9 positions match TRBD1. Germline V gene sequence: CDR1 SGHNT, CDR2 YYREEE (reference sequence). V lost 0 bases, J lost 4 bases, and 2 bases stayed unmatched. The CDR3 consists of 14 residues. CDR3 residues: CASSLGTGVYEQYF. CDR3 bases: TGTGCCAGCAGCTTGGGGACAGGGGTGTACGAGCAGTACTTC. The variable domain in full, completed from reference TRBV5-4 and TRBJ2-7, reads ETGVTQSPTHLIKTRGQQVTLRCSSQSGHNTVSWYQQALGQGPQFIFQYYREEENGRGNFPPRFSGLQFPNYSSELNVNALELDDSALYLCASSLGTGVYEQYFGPGTRLTVT.

The chain has TRBV18 and TRBJ2-3; 9 positions agree with TRBD2. The junction had 6 bases not matched to a gene; V was cut back by 5 bases and J by 6 bases. The CDR3 is made up of 14 amino acids. CDR1 is KGHSH and CDR2 is LQKENI in the germline V gene. CDR3 sequence (DNA): TGTGCCAGCTCAGAGAGCGGGGGGCCTGATACGCAGTATTTT. This codes for CASSESGGPDTQYF. Combining the CDR3 with reference TRBV18 and TRBJ2-3 gives the whole variable domain NAGVMQNPRHLVRRRGQEARLRCSPMKGHSHVYWYRQLPEEGLKFMVYLQKENIIDESGMPKERFSAEFPKEGPSILRIQQVVRGDSAAYFCASSESGGPDTQYFGPGTRLTVL.

The chain couples TRBV5-5 to TRBJ2-5, with 9 bases that match TRBD1. Germline CDR1 is SGHKS and CDR2 is YYEKEE (reference sequence). The CDR3 extends over 18 amino acids. J gave up 5 bases and V 0 bases, and 14 bases lay outside the gene matches. The DNA for the CDR3 is TGTGCCAGCAGCTTGGAGGTGATGGGGACAGGGTTTCGGGAGACCCAGTACTTC. Its protein is CASSLEVMGTGFRETQYF.

The V gene is TRBV3-1 (or the pseudogene TRBV3-2), the J gene TRBJ1-5; perhaps TRBD1 as D (6 bases). Trimming pared 2 bases from V and 2 bases from J, leaving 10 bases between. Germline V CDR1 and CDR2: LGHDT, YNNKEL (reference sequence). There are 15 residues in the CDR3. CDR3 residues: CASSQWGQGNQPQHF. DNA of the CDR3: TGTGCCAGCAGCCAATGGGGGCAGGGCAATCAGCCCCAGCATTTT.

The chain uses TRBV13 and TRBJ2-7; 9 nucleotides line up with TRBD1. The germline V gene has CDR1 PRHDT and CDR2 FYEKMQ (reference sequence). The trim removed 4 bases at V and 3 bases at J, leaving 7 bases unmatched. The length of the CDR3 is 15 residues. The CDR3 nucleotides read TGTGCCAGCAGCTCCGGGACAGGGCAGCGCTACGAGCAGTACTTC. It translates to CASSSGTGQRYEQYF.

The chain carries TRBV7-8 and TRBJ1-1, with D perhaps TRBD1 (6 bases). The CDR3 extends over 15 amino acids. Trimming removed 8 bases at V and 0 bases at J, with 16 bases between. The germline V gene encodes CDR1 SGHVS and CDR2 FQNEAQ. CDR3 region: CASGKGQGMNTEAFF. CDR3 bases: TGTGCCAGCGGCAAAGGTCAGGGGATGAACACTGAAGCTTTCTTT.